This passage covers 24 T cell receptor beta chains from one sample sequenced in a study of blood T cell repertoires in COVID-19. Assay: immunoSEQ multiplex PCR; the TCRdb copy retains only in-frame clones and omits some. The sample carries some 59,000 clones, 90% to 95% recorded once. The sample comprised peripheral blood. The receptors stem from a man between 50 and 59 years old with acute or convalescent COVID-19.

This sequence joins TRBV28 and TRBJ1-1; TRBD1 might be the D (5 bases). The CDR3 totals 13 residues. Germline CDR1 and CDR2: MDHEN and SYDVKM. Trimming left V 6 bases short and J 0 bases short, with 8 bases between. The CDR3: CASRDTMNTEAFF. As DNA, the CDR3 is TGTGCCAGCAGGGACACAATGAACACTGAAGCTTTCTTT.

This clone was observed once. V is TRBV11-1 and J is TRBJ1-1, with D tentatively TRBD1 (6 bases). Germline V CDR1 and CDR2: SGHAT, FQDESV (reference sequence). The CDR3 totals 14 residues. The V gene lost 7 bases and the J gene lost 0 bases, with 12 bases spanning the gap. Written as DNA, the CDR3 is TGTGCCAGCACCATAGGGGGGGTGAACACTGAAGCTTTCTTT. It codes for CASTIGGVNTEAFF. The variable domain in full, completed from reference TRBV11-1 and TRBJ1-1, reads EAEVAQSPRYKITEKSQAVAFWCDPISGHATLYWYRQILGQGPELLVQFQDESVVDDSQLPKDRFSAERLKGVDSTLKIQPAELGDSAMYLCASTIGGVNTEAFFGQGTRLTVV.

V usage is TRBV5-6 and J usage is TRBJ2-7; TRBD1 is a possible D gene (5 bases). Germline CDR1 is SGHDT and CDR2 is YYEEEE. CDR3 length: 12 amino acids. V dropped 2 bases and J dropped 5 bases, with 8 bases sitting between them. CDR3 nucleotides: TGTGCCAGCAGCTTTGTGACAGACGAGCAGTACTTC. It translates to CASSFVTDEQYF.

This rearrangement joins TRBV19 to TRBJ1-2, with D tentatively TRBD1 (6 bases). The V gene lost 5 bases and the J gene lost 4 bases, with 17 bases spanning the gap. Germline loops: CDR1 LNHDA, CDR2 SQIVND (reference sequence). This CDR3 comprises 15 residues. The CDR3 protein is CASSPGGGGGYGYTF. The CDR3, as DNA: TGTGCCAGTAGTCCGGGGGGGGGCGGTGGCTATGGCTACACCTTC.

The chain uses TRBV27 and TRBJ1-5, with TRBD1 identical over 8 bases. V lost 5 bases to trimming and J lost 2 bases; unmatched junction nucleotides: 8. Germline CDR1 is MNHEY and CDR2 is SMNVEV (reference sequence). This CDR3 region has 16 residues. CDR3 protein: CASSLRLGQGNQPQHF. CDR3 bases: TGTGCCAGCAGTCTCCGGCTGGGACAGGGCAATCAGCCCCAGCATTTT.

The chain employs TRBV5-5 and TRBJ1-3, with TRBD1 identical over 9 bases. Germline CDR1 SGHKS, CDR2 YYEKEE (reference sequence). The CDR3 consists of 16 residues. The J segment lost 1 base and the V segment lost 4 bases, leaving 6 bases of the junction unmatched. CDR3 in DNA: TGTGCCAGCAGCGGTACCGGGACAGGGTCTGGAAACACCATATATTTT. Translation gives CASSGTGTGSGNTIYF.

The rearrangement uses TRBV6-2 or TRBV6-3 and TRBJ1-5; a weak D match, TRBD1 (5 bases). V was trimmed by 4 bases and J by 4 bases, leaving 11 bases between them. CDR1 and CDR2 from the germline V gene are MNHEY and SVGEGT. The CDR3 contains 14 residues. The CDR3 region has the DNA TGTGCCAGCAGTTCTCGACAGAATAATCAGCCCCAGCATTTT. Protein product: CASSSRQNNQPQHF.

This chain uses TRBV29-1 with TRBJ2-1; the match to TRBD2 covers 9 bases. The CDR3 sequence is 13 residues long. With V trimmed by 1 base and J by 5 bases, 0 bases remained unmatched. The germline gives CDR1 SQVTM, CDR2 ANQGSEA. The CDR3 loop is CSVEGLADNEQFF. DNA for the CDR3: TGCAGCGTTGAAGGACTAGCGGACAATGAGCAGTTCTTC.

This chain joins TRBV9 and TRBJ1-2; D gene uncertain. The ends were cut back, 3 bases at V and 3 bases at J, with 18 bases in the middle. Germline assignment: CDR1 SGDLS and CDR2 YYNGEE. The CDR3 length is 16 residues. The chain's CDR3 is CASSARGSEGHYGYTF. The CDR3 nucleotides read TGTGCCAGCAGCGCCCGAGGATCGGAGGGTCACTATGGCTACACCTTC. Supplemented by reference TRBV9 and TRBJ1-2, the full variable domain reads DSGVTQTPKHLITATGQRVTLRCSPRSGDLSVYWYQQSLDQGLQFLIQYYNGEERAKGNILERFSAQQFPDLHSELNLSSLELGDSALYFCASSARGSEGHYGYTFGSGTRLTVV.

The gene calls are TRBV6-8 and TRBJ2-5, with 9 bases identical to TRBD2. CDR1 and CDR2 from the germline V gene are MNHGY and SAAAGT. V was pared by 2 bases and J by 5 bases, with 9 bases of the junction left unmatched. This CDR3 contains 16 residues. CDR3 residues: CASSYPPRSGRETQYF. The DNA of the CDR3 is TGTGCCAGCAGTTACCCCCCGAGGAGCGGGAGGGAGACCCAGTACTTC.

The chain has TRBV2 and TRBJ1-2; D unclear. The CDR3 length is 14 residues. Per the germline V gene, CDR1 is SNHLY and CDR2 is FYNNEI. Trimming shortened V by 7 bases and J by 2 bases, and 14 bases separated the two germline ends. CDR3: CASTRGGTNYGYTF. CDR3 in DNA: TGTGCCAGCACCCGGGGAGGCACCAACTATGGCTACACCTTC.

The V gene is TRBV30, the J gene TRBJ1-6; D unclear. With 2 bases removed from V and 0 bases from J, the gap between germline ends came to 8 bases. In germline, CDR1 is GTSNPN, CDR2 SVGIG (reference sequence). The CDR3 is 15 residues long. Here the CDR3 reads CAWSSGSSYNSPLHF. The CDR3, as DNA: TGTGCCTGGAGTTCCGGGAGCTCCTATAATTCACCCCTCCACTTT.

V gene TRBV6-6 combines with J gene TRBJ2-7, with 7 bases identical to TRBD1. With V trimmed by 5 bases and J by 0 bases, 4 bases remained unmatched. CDR3 length: 14 amino acids. The germline gives CDR1 MNHNY, CDR2 SVGAGI (reference sequence). CDR3 region: CASSTGQASYEQYF. In DNA, the CDR3 is TGTGCCAGCAGTACCGGACAGGCCTCCTACGAGCAGTACTTC.

The chain combines TRBV5-1 with TRBJ2-1, with D unresolved. Germline-derived CDR1 and CDR2 are SGHRS and YFSETQ. The CDR3 loop spans 15 amino acids. V was cut by 2 bases and J by 6 bases, with 15 bases left in between. The CDR3 sequence: CASSFTAKAGNEQFF. The CDR3 DNA is TGCGCCAGCAGCTTTACAGCCAAAGCCGGCAATGAGCAGTTCTTC.

The genes are TRBV5-1 and TRBJ1-4; 9 positions match TRBD1. There are 16 residues in the CDR3. Germline V lookup: CDR1 SGHRS, CDR2 YFSETQ. Trimming took 0 bases from V and 7 from J; bases not matched to a gene: 7. The CDR3 loop reads CASSLGGTGWREKLFF. DNA for the CDR3: TGCGCCAGCAGCTTGGGTGGGACAGGGTGGCGTGAAAAACTGTTTTTT.

The chain combines TRBV27 with TRBJ2-2, with a weak D call TRBD2 (6 bases). The CDR3 is 16 amino acids. CDR1 and CDR2 (germline): MNHEY, SMNVEV (reference sequence). Trimming removed 1 base from V and 0 bases from J, with 9 bases in between. The CDR3 DNA sequence: TGTGCCAGCAGTTTATTGGGGGGAGCGAACACCGGGGAGCTGTTTTTT. Translated, it gives CASSLLGGANTGELFF.

The CDR3, as DNA: TGTGCCAGCATTCCGGACAGGCACACCGGGGAGCTGTTTTTT. Translation gives CASIPDRHTGELFF. V and J are TRBV2 and TRBJ2-2; TRBD1 agrees at 7 bases. The CDR3 has 14 amino acids. Germline assignment: CDR1 SNHLY and CDR2 FYNNEI. Unmatched junction bases numbered 5, after V lost 7 bases and J lost 3 bases.

This clone was observed a single time. This sequence joins TRBV4-1 and TRBJ2-7, with a tentative D call TRBD1 (8 bases). The ends were cut back, 4 bases at V and 3 bases at J, with 22 bases in the middle. The CDR3 sequence is 17 residues long. CDR1 and CDR2 from the germline V gene are MGHRA and YSYEKL. The CDR3 DNA reads as TGCGCCAGCAGCCCTCTGGGGGGGGGACAGGCGGACTACGAGCAGTACTTC. Translation: CASSPLGGGQADYEQYF.

The chain is built from TRBV7-8 and TRBJ2-3; maybe TRBD2 (6 bases). CDR1 is SGHVS, CDR2 FQNEAQ, per germline. This CDR3 is built from 15 residues. Deletions cut 3 bases from V and 1 base from J, with 11 bases between. The CDR3, as DNA: TGTGCCAGCAGCTTCCTAGCGACCGGCACAGATACGCAGTATTTT. Its translation is CASSFLATGTDTQYF.

This clone was recorded once. The rearrangement joins TRBV6-5 to TRBJ1-2, with D tentatively TRBD1 (5 bases). Germline loops: CDR1 MNHEY, CDR2 SVGAGI. Deletions cut 6 bases from V and 4 bases from J, with 12 bases between. The CDR3 length is 13 residues. CDR3 bases: TGTGCCAGCAGCCTCCGGGGGTCCTATGGCTACACCTTC. Protein sequence: CASSLRGSYGYTF.

This chain uses TRBV6-5 with TRBJ2-5; D is unresolved. This CDR3 is built from 13 residues. V was cut by 8 bases and J by 4 bases, with 14 bases left in between. The germline V gene encodes CDR1 MNHEY and CDR2 SVGAGI. Here the CDR3 DNA reads TGTGCCAGCCGACGGGTGGGTGGAGAGACCCAGTACTTC. It is translated as CASRRVGGETQYF.

The V and J genes are TRBV18 and TRBJ2-7; 7 positions agree with TRBD1. With 4 bases clipped from V and 2 bases from J, the junction kept 5 bases outside the gene matches. Germline assignment: CDR1 KGHSH and CDR2 LQKENI. This CDR3 contains 14 residues. CDR3 sequence: CASSQQGQPYEQYF. The CDR3 DNA reads TGTGCCAGCTCACAACAGGGACAGCCCTACGAGCAGTACTTC.

The chain employs TRBV2 and TRBJ2-2; 12 bases are shared with TRBD1. The CDR3 loop spans 13 amino acids. In germline, CDR1 is SNHLY, CDR2 FYNNEI. Trimming removed 9 bases from V and 7 bases from J; junction bases left unmatched: 3. CDR3 nucleotides: TGTGCCAGTAGGGACAGGGGGCTCGGGGAGCTGTTTTTT. Translating it yields CASRDRGLGELFF. The full variable domain, with the rest looked up from reference TRBV2 and TRBJ2-2, is EPEVTQTPSHQVTQMGQEVILRCVPISNHLYFYWYRQILGQKVEFLVSFYNNEISEKSEIFDDQFSVERPDGSNFTLKIRSTKLEDSAMYFCASRDRGLGELFFGEGSRLTVL.

CDR3 nucleotide sequence: TGCAGCGTTCCGGGACAGGGGACCTACGAGCAGTACTTC. Protein sequence: CSVPGQGTYEQYF. V is TRBV29-1 and J is TRBJ2-7; 10 nucleotides match TRBD1. The CDR3 has 13 residues. The ends lost 5 bases at V and 2 bases at J; junction bases unmatched: 3. Germline assignment: CDR1 SQVTM and CDR2 ANQGSEA.